The 7 T cell receptor beta chains in this list originate from one sample, sequenced in a study of shared clonotypes between healthy human individuals. Naivety among CD8 cells was defined by CD45RO negativity and positive CCR7 selection, thereby excluding terminally differentiated effector memory CD45RA+ cells. Some clones are missing from TCRdb's copy, which holds only in-frame ones; the method was immunoSEQ multiplex PCR. Here the sample spans 1.5 million to 2.5 million clones, less than 95% being singletons. Source material: naive CD8+ T cells sorted from blood. The receptors shown here come from a man younger than 35 in good health.

This chain connects TRBV7-8 to TRBJ1-1, with D unclear. V lost 5 bases to trimming and J lost 3 bases, with 13 bases between them. The CDR3 has 14 amino acids. The germline V gene has CDR1 SGHVS and CDR2 FQNEAQ. The CDR3 here is CASSMQYGYTEAFF. The CDR3 nucleotides read TGTGCCAGCAGCATGCAGTATGGATACACTGAAGCTTTCTTT.

The rearrangement joins TRBV10-3 to TRBJ2-5; no clear D gene. V was clipped by 2 bases and J by 5 bases, with 9 bases between them. CDR1 and CDR2 (germline): ENHRY, SYGVKD. This CDR3 contains 13 residues. The CDR3 reads CAISEKRQETQYF. The CDR3 DNA reads TGTGCCATCAGTGAGAAGCGCCAGGAGACCCAGTACTTC.

This chain joins TRBV27 and TRBJ2-7, with D unresolved. CDR3 size: 13 residues. Germline-derived CDR1 and CDR2 are MNHEY and SMNVEV (reference sequence). V gave up 5 bases and J gave up 5 bases, with 13 bases separating them. The CDR3 loop is CASSEAGSNEQYF. In DNA, the CDR3 is TGTGCCAGCAGTGAGGCCGGCTCGAACGAGCAGTACTTC.

The chain joins TRBV5-5 to TRBJ2-2; D remains unclear. The CDR3 spans 14 residues. Germline V lookup: CDR1 SGHKS, CDR2 YYEKEE (reference sequence). V shed 0 bases and J shed 5 bases, with 8 bases lying between them. The CDR3 sequence is CASSLALRTGELFF. The CDR3 nucleotides read TGTGCCAGCAGCTTGGCACTGCGGACCGGGGAGCTGTTTTTT.

This rearrangement joins TRBV4-1 to TRBJ1-1, with 8 bases identical to TRBD1. Germline assignment: CDR1 MGHRA and CDR2 YSYEKL. The CDR3 sequence is 13 residues long. V lost 6 bases and J lost 5; bases outside the gene matches: 5. The chain's CDR3 is CASRPTGVTEAFF. In nucleotides, the CDR3 is TGCGCCAGCAGACCGACAGGGGTAACTGAAGCTTTCTTT.

This clone was recorded once. This rearrangement joins TRBV19 to TRBJ2-1; D is ambiguous. The CDR3 is 15 residues long. Deletions cut 5 bases from V and 3 bases from J, with 14 bases between. Germline V gene lookup returns CDR1 LNHDA and CDR2 SQIVND (reference sequence). The CDR3 sequence is CASSPQPVDYNEQFF. The DNA of the CDR3 is TGTGCCAGTAGTCCTCAACCGGTGGACTACAATGAGCAGTTCTTC.

The rearrangement uses TRBV2 and TRBJ1-5; a possible D gene is TRBD1 (5 bases). CDR1 and CDR2 (germline): SNHLY, FYNNEI. V lost 1 base and J 1 base, leaving 11 bases between the germline ends. The CDR3 runs to 16 residues. The CDR3 DNA reads TGTGCCAGCAGTGAAGTAGGGGCTTTCAGCAATCAGCCCCAGCATTTT. This encodes CASSEVGAFSNQPQHF.